This TCR beta chain appears in the sequencing data of a study of T cells after yellow fever vaccination. About the research overall: Low-cell-number fractions underwent preparation using SMART-Seq v4 Ultra Low Input. Study results and caveats: Abundant clonotypes from the bulk population could contaminate FACS-sorted repertoires. Most primary-vaccination clones recurred post-booster (about 96% CD4, over 70% CD8).

The CDR3 is 13 residues long. Per germline, CDR1 LGHNA and CDR2 YSLEER. V shed 4 bases and J shed 5 bases, with 8 bases lying between them. This clonotype showed up many times. No antigen is known for it. It was through 5'RACE template switching that TCR cDNA was made, with a universal primer site and UMIs added. TCRdb passed the 5' RACE reads through MiXCR, listing each CDR3 protein once. The sample lists about 340,000 distinct CDR3 sequences, 3% to 4.5% occurring once. V gene TRBV4-3 combines with J gene TRBJ1-4; D unclear. The source material was PBMCs, sampled 5 days after the yellow fever booster vaccination. This TCR was recovered from a man between 18 and 35 years old who received the YFV17D yellow fever vaccine. CDR3 residues: CASSRGGNEKLFF. In nucleotides, the CDR3 is TGCGCCAGCAGCCGCGGAGGGAATGAAAAACTGTTTTTT.